This TCR beta chain came from a study of T cell responses to AZD1222 COVID-19 vaccine. Study-wide results and limits: Dominant at 160-218 and 743-854, vaccine-associated CD4 TCRs also spanned spike. Baseline serostatus was positive in only six or seven AZD1222 recipients. Spike-specific TCR breadth and depth rose after two AZD1222 doses. The sample set comprised mostly white British donors with more females, and clonal diversity was possibly underestimated.

V was trimmed by 5 bases and J by 3 bases, leaving 17 bases between them. This CDR3 is 15 amino acids long. Germline assignment: CDR1 SGHNT and CDR2 YYREEE (reference sequence). Only in-frame clones appear in the TCRdb table, and some are missing; sequencing was by immunoSEQ multiplex PCR. Here the sample spans roughly 160,000 clones, around 93% being singletons. Concerning this clone: Its antigen is not identified.

This TCR came from an adult in good health. Sequenced here: peripheral blood, sampled on day 0 of AZD1222 vaccination. The chain links TRBV5-4 to TRBJ1-1; tentatively, D is TRBD1 (5 bases). CDR3 region: CASRARDGGYTEAFF. Here the CDR3 DNA reads TGTGCCAGCAGAGCCCGGGACGGTGGGTACACTGAAGCTTTCTTT.